Listed below are T cell receptor beta chains from one sample, sequenced in a study of identifying expanded T cells in peripheral blood. TCRdb keeps only in-frame clones here, not all; method: immunoSEQ multiplex PCR. The sample holds 130,000 or so clones, approximately 84% seen once. What was sequenced was blood. The receptors stem from a person aged 18 to 70 in good health. CDR3s include the opening cysteine and the closing phenylalanine or tryptophan. The D gene is left open where the match is weak. Clone size is given for some rows only: seen once, a few or many times, or a class if the clone is expanded.

j_call d_call clone_size v_call cdr3_aa cdr3_nt
TRBJ1-1 NA NA TRBV11-3 CASSDEYTEAFF TGTGCCAGCAGCGACGAGTACACTGAAGCTTTCTTT
TRBJ2-2 TRBD2 NA TRBV19 CASSFLAGGRGELFF TGTGCCAGTTCTTTCCTAGCGGGGGGAAGAGGGGAGCTGTTTTTT
TRBJ2-1 NA NA TRBV6-5 CASSYSILAANEQFF TGTGCCAGCAGTTACTCGATTTTAGCGGCGAATGAGCAGTTCTTC
TRBJ2-7 NA NA TRBV28 CASSLLGREEAWYF TGTGCCAGCAGTCTACTTGGCAGGGAGGAAGCTTGGTACTTC
TRBJ1-5 NA NA TRBV18 CASSRGVNQPQHF TGTGCCAGCTCACGGGGGGTCAATCAGCCCCAGCATTTT
TRBJ1-1 NA NA TRBV9 CASSSGGGLLEAFF TGTGCCAGCAGCAGTGGGGGGGGGCTGCTGGAAGCTTTCTTT
TRBJ2-4 NA NA TRBV18 CASSPPVGDIQYF TGTGCCAGCTCACCACCTGTCGGGGACATTCAGTACTTC
TRBJ1-1 NA NA TRBV6-5 CASSQTVLRTEAFF TGTGCCAGCAGTCAAACAGTCCTGCGCACTGAAGCTTTCTTT
TRBJ1-3 NA NA TRBV19 CASNGVSGNTIYF TGTGCCAGTAACGGTGTATCTGGAAACACCATATATTTT
TRBJ2-7 NA NA TRBV25-1 CASSDPSGYEQYF TGTGCCAGCAGTGACCCTTCAGGGTACGAGCAGTACTTC
TRBJ1-1 NA NA TRBV19 CASSMRNTEAFF TGTGCCAGTAGTATGAGGAACACTGAAGCTTTCTTT
TRBJ1-2 NA NA TRBV6-5 CASSYQGSYGYTF TGTGCCAGCAGTTACCAGGGTAGCTATGGCTACACCTTC
TRBJ1-6 NA few TRBV5-8 CASSFLPSGGSPLHF TGTGCCAGCAGCTTCTTACCCAGCGGTGGTTCACCCCTCCACTTT
TRBJ1-3 NA NA TRBV7-2 CASSSGIANTIYF TGTGCCAGCAGTTCAGGGATCGCGAACACCATATATTTT
TRBJ2-1 TRBD2 NA TRBV5-6 CASSQLGGLAGADNEQFF TGTGCCAGCAGCCAGCTCGGGGGCCTAGCGGGGGCTGACAATGAGCAGTTCTTC
TRBJ1-5 NA once TRBV19 CASSIYREIQPQHF TGTGCCAGTAGTATCTACAGGGAAATTCAGCCCCAGCATTTT
TRBJ2-7 NA NA TRBV19 CASSIWDTGRQYEQYF TGTGCCAGTAGTATTTGGGACACCGGACGTCAGTACGAGCAGTACTTC
TRBJ1-2 NA NA TRBV21-1 CASSKEARATDGYTF TGTGCCAGCAGCAAAGAGGCCCGGGCAACGGATGGCTACACCTTC
TRBJ1-2 NA NA TRBV11-2 CASSSVSGRTIYGYTF TGTGCCAGCAGCTCGGTTTCGGGACGGACCATCTATGGCTACACCTTC
TRBJ2-1 NA few TRBV29-1 CSVVAGWGEQFF TGCAGCGTTGTCGCGGGGTGGGGTGAGCAGTTCTTC
TRBJ1-3 TRBD1 NA TRBV7-9 CASSQGQGITNTIYF TGTGCCAGCAGCCAGGGACAGGGTATAACAAACACCATATATTTT
TRBJ2-5 NA NA TRBV5-1 CASSLGLIVAEETQYF TGCGCCAGCAGCTTGGGTTTAATAGTAGCGGAAGAGACCCAGTACTTC
TRBJ2-7 NA NA TRBV4-1 CASSQVTGTVPYEQYF TGCGCCAGCAGCCAAGTAACCGGGACGGTCCCCTACGAGCAGTACTTC
TRBJ2-7 TRBD1 NA TRBV14 CASSPIPGQGSYEQYF TGTGCCAGCAGCCCGATTCCGGGACAGGGGTCCTACGAGCAGTACTTC
TRBJ2-7 NA NA TRBV5-6 CASSLSGRAYEQYF TGTGCCAGCAGCTTGTCGGGAAGGGCCTACGAGCAGTACTTC
TRBJ2-5 NA NA TRBV5-1 CASMSQETQYF TGCGCCAGCATGTCCCAAGAGACCCAGTACTTC
TRBJ2-7 NA NA TRBV9 CASSVEGTDVYEQYF TGTGCCAGCAGCGTAGAAGGGACGGACGTCTACGAGCAGTACTTC
TRBJ2-7 NA NA TRBV9 CASSVGWDVYEQYF TGTGCCAGCAGCGTAGGCTGGGACGTCTACGAGCAGTACTTC
TRBJ1-1 NA NA TRBV5-5 CASSLEEGRRDEAFF TGTGCCAGCAGCTTGGAGGAGGGCCGCAGGGATGAAGCTTTCTTT
TRBJ2-3 TRBD2 NA TRBV4-3 CASSQGVGGSTSTDTQYF TGCGCCAGCAGCCAAGGTGTGGGGGGGTCAACTAGCACAGATACGCAGTATTTT
TRBJ1-4 NA NA TRBV7-9 CASSSTGPANEKLFF TGTGCCAGCAGCTCAACAGGGCCCGCTAATGAAAAACTGTTTTTT
TRBJ2-5 NA NA TRBV11-3 CASSLGGPLSETQYF TGTGCCAGCAGCTTAGGGGGGCCGCTGAGTGAGACCCAGTACTTC
TRBJ2-1 TRBD1 NA TRBV5-1 CASSLGRGLVGEQFF TGCGCCAGCAGCTTGGGCAGGGGGCTAGTGGGTGAGCAGTTCTTC
TRBJ1-1 NA NA TRBV7-2 CASSLFGGYTEAFF TGTGCCAGCAGCTTATTTGGGGGTTACACTGAAGCTTTCTTT
TRBJ1-2 NA few TRBV7-2 CASSSTRSNYGYTF TGTGCCAGCAGCTCCACCCGGTCCAACTATGGCTACACCTTC
TRBJ2-4 NA once TRBV19 CASSIRAQYF TGTGCCAGTAGTATTCGAGCCCAGTACTTC
TRBJ1-6 NA NA TRBV9 CASSRYGEVLHF TGTGCCAGCAGCCGATACGGGGAGGTCCTCCACTTT
TRBJ2-3 NA NA TRBV5-1 CASSLATGSTDTQYF TGCGCCAGCAGCTTGGCCACGGGGAGCACAGATACGCAGTATTTT
TRBJ1-2 NA NA TRBV4-3 CASSQLGVDGNYGYTF TGCGCCAGCAGCCAGCTAGGGGTTGATGGAAACTATGGCTACACCTTC
TRBJ2-1 TRBD1 NA TRBV10-3 CAISRTETGVNEQFF TGTGCCATCAGTAGAACCGAGACAGGGGTCAATGAGCAGTTCTTC
TRBJ1-5 NA NA TRBV30 CAWSGMLLAGTSNQPQHF TGTGCCTGGAGTGGAATGTTGTTAGCAGGAACAAGCAATCAGCCCCAGCATTTT
TRBJ2-1 NA NA TRBV5-1 CASSFTAYNEQFF TGCGCCAGCAGCTTCACAGCTTACAATGAGCAGTTCTTC
TRBJ2-1 NA NA TRBV19 CASSVGGLSEQFF TGTGCCAGTTCTGTGGGGGGATTGAGTGAGCAGTTCTTC
TRBJ2-1 NA NA TRBV29-1 CSVPSWGVTYNEQFF TGCAGCGTCCCGAGTTGGGGGGTTACCTACAATGAGCAGTTCTTC
TRBJ1-2 NA NA TRBV7-2 CASSLGPPRGPNYGYTF TGTGCCAGCAGCTTAGGCCCCCCCCGGGGCCCAAACTATGGCTACACCTTC
TRBJ1-1 NA NA TRBV2 CASSDGTSMNTEAFF TGTGCCAGCAGTGATGGGACTTCGATGAACACTGAAGCTTTCTTT
TRBJ1-6 TRBD1 NA TRBV6-5 CASRRDRANSPLHF TGTGCCAGCAGGCGGGACAGGGCCAATTCACCCCTCCACTTT
TRBJ2-7 TRBD1 NA TRBV5-4 CASSISSGTAYEQYF TGTGCCAGCAGCATCAGTTCCGGGACAGCATACGAGCAGTACTTC
TRBJ1-6 TRBD1 NA TRBV5-4 CASSLQGVNNSPLHF TGTGCCAGCAGCTTACAGGGGGTGAATAATTCACCCCTCCACTTT
TRBJ1-5 NA few TRBV21-1 CASSKATAGNQPQHF TGTGCCAGCAGCAAAGCAACGGCAGGCAATCAGCCCCAGCATTTT
TRBJ2-7 NA once TRBV18 CASSLLTDYEQYF TGTGCCAGCTCACTCCTGACAGACTACGAGCAGTACTTC
TRBJ1-4 NA NA TRBV4-1 CASSQGKVGKHEKLFF TGCGCCAGCAGCCAAGGGAAAGTTGGGAAACATGAAAAACTGTTTTTT
TRBJ2-7 NA NA TRBV13 CASTLRRGGYEQYF TGTGCCAGCACGCTACGCCGAGGGGGGTACGAGCAGTACTTC
TRBJ2-5 TRBD2 NA TRBV2 CASRELATQETQYF TGTGCCAGCAGGGAACTAGCGACTCAAGAGACCCAGTACTTC